The rows below give T cell receptor beta chains drawn from one sample of a study of T cell repertoires in cytomegalovirus infection. Their cognate antigens are unknown. TCRdb reanalysed the reads using MiXCR and keeps one entry per CDR3 protein. The sample carries about 830,000 distinct CDR3 sequences, approximately 32% recorded once. The sample in question was cultured CD8+ T cells from PBMCs, obtained from culture after CMV antigen stimulation. These receptors originate from a human donor in good health (CMV status not recorded). Some clones in this sample may be carry-over from other donors' samples. The CDR3 runs from the conserved cysteine through the conserved F or W. The D gene is left open where the match is weak. Clone size is not always given. Where it is, it says once, few, many or a class for expanded clones.

size | J | D | V | CDR3 | DNA
many | TRBJ2-4 | - | TRBV7-2 | CASSFKGGWGLPPPGQNIQYF | TGTGCCAGCAGCTTTAAGGGAGGATGGGGCCTTCCTCCCCCGGGCCAAAACATTCAGTACTTC
- | TRBJ1-4 | TRBD1 | TRBV4-2 | CASSLPGQGNEKLFF | TGTGCCAGCAGCCTCCCGGGACAGGGGAATGAAAAACTGTTTTTT
- | TRBJ1-2 | TRBD1 | TRBV28 | CANTTLWTGLGYGYTF | TGTGCCAACACCACCTTATGGACAGGGTTAGGGTATGGCTACACCTTC
few | TRBJ1-4 | - | TRBV7-6 | CASSLMGQTTNEKLFF | TGTGCCAGCAGCCTTATGGGACAAACAACTAATGAAAAACTGTTTTTT
many | TRBJ1-5 | - | TRBV11-2 | CASSLDYGSYNQPQHF | TGTGCCAGCAGCTTAGATTATGGAAGTTACAATCAGCCCCAGCATTTT
few | TRBJ2-5 | - | TRBV15 | CATSIRTAETQYF | TGTGCCACCAGCATCCGTACAGCTGAGACCCAGTACTTC
- | TRBJ1-6 | - | TRBV11-2 | CASSLDPAGSPLHF | TGTGCCAGCAGCTTAGATCCGGCGGGTTCACCCCTCCACTTT
many | TRBJ2-4 | TRBD1 | TRBV6-2/TRBV6-3 | CASSYSSRDRGPAKNIQYF | TGTGCCAGCAGTTACTCCTCCAGGGACAGGGGCCCGGCAAAAAACATTCAGTACTTC
- | TRBJ2-1 | TRBD2 | TRBV29-1 | CSVEFGTSGGPVLAEQFF | TGCAGCGTTGAGTTCGGGACTAGCGGGGGCCCAGTCTTGGCTGAGCAGTTCTTC
few | TRBJ2-6 | - | TRBV6-1 | CASSEAGNHPSSGANVLTF | TGTGCCAGCAGTGAAGCCGGGAACCATCCGTCCTCTGGGGCCAACGTCCTGACTTTT
few | TRBJ2-1 | - | TRBV12-3/TRBV12-4 | CASGSRSSYNEQFF | TGTGCCAGCGGGTCACGGAGTTCCTACAATGAGCAGTTCTTC
- | TRBJ1-1 | - | TRBV11-2 | CASSLARVFSEAFF | TGTGCCAGCAGCTTAGCCAGGGTGTTCTCTGAAGCTTTCTTT
- | TRBJ1-2 | - | TRBV6-5 | CASSYGHSYGYTF | TGTGCCAGCAGTTACGGCCACTCCTATGGCTACACCTTC
many | TRBJ2-1 | - | TRBV6-6 | CASSRDRGGNEQFF | TGTGCCAGCAGTCGTGACAGGGGAGGGAATGAGCAGTTCTTC
few | TRBJ2-1 | TRBD2 | TRBV6-2/TRBV6-3 | CASSTRLAGGRDEQFF | TGTGCCAGCAGTACCCGTCTAGCGGGGGGGCGCGATGAGCAGTTCTTC
- | TRBJ2-7 | TRBD2 | TRBV3-1 | CASSQDWSGTQYPLSYEQYF | TGTGCCAGCAGCCAAGATTGGAGCGGGACGCAATATCCCCTCTCCTACGAGCAGTACTTC
few | TRBJ1-2 | - | TRBV19 | CASSSTARLHGYTF | TGTGCCAGTAGTTCGACAGCGCGCCTGCATGGCTACACCTTC
- | TRBJ2-1 | - | TRBV7-4 | CAGSPPGPREVDEQFF | TGTGCCGGCAGCCCCCCAGGGCCCCGAGAGGTGGATGAGCAGTTCTTC
many | TRBJ2-2 | - | TRBV28 | CASRITATGELFF | TGTGCCAGCAGGATTACAGCCACCGGGGAGCTGTTTTTT
- | TRBJ2-2 | TRBD1 | TRBV5-1 | CASSLRLRDRDNTGELFF | TGCGCCAGCAGCTTGAGACTACGGGACAGGGACAACACCGGGGAGCTGTTTTTT
- | TRBJ1-1 | - | TRBV4-2 | CASSQELGRVNTEAFF | TGTGCCAGCAGCCAAGAACTCGGCCGGGTTAACACTGAAGCTTTCTTT
- | TRBJ1-1 | - | TRBV11-2 | CASSFMGAEAFF | TGTGCCAGCAGCTTTATGGGAGCTGAAGCTTTCTTT
- | TRBJ2-2 | TRBD2 | TRBV7-9 | CASSPTRLAGGNTGELFF | TGTGCCAGCAGCCCGACACGACTAGCGGGGGGGAACACCGGGGAGCTGTTTTTT
- | TRBJ1-1 | TRBD1 | TRBV12-3/TRBV12-4 | CASDRGTEAFF | TGTGCCAGCGACAGGGGTACCGAAGCTTTCTTT
- | TRBJ1-6 | - | TRBV4-3 | CASSQDSQAGGSPLHF | TGCGCCAGCAGCCAAGATTCTCAGGCGGGAGGGTCACCCCTCCACTTT
- | TRBJ2-5 | - | TRBV5-6 | CASRRTVKETQYF | TGTGCCAGCAGAAGGACAGTGAAAGAGACCCAGTACTTC
few | TRBJ1-6 | TRBD1 | TRBV6-6 | CASSQQGWRVPNSPLHF | TGTGCCAGCAGTCAACAGGGGTGGAGGGTTCCTAATTCACCCCTCCACTTT
- | TRBJ2-5 | TRBD2 | TRBV7-6 | CASSLAGAGGPETQYF | TGTGCTAGCAGCTTAGCGGGAGCGGGGGGGCCCGAGACCCAGTACTTC
many | TRBJ2-2 | TRBD1 | TRBV7-2 | CASRPGGQAGELFF | TGTGCCAGCAGACCAGGGGGCCAAGCCGGGGAGCTGTTTTTT
- | TRBJ1-1 | - | TRBV12-5 | CASGFSNTEAFF | TGTGCTAGTGGTTTTTCTAACACTGAAGCTTTCTTT
- | TRBJ2-7 | TRBD2 | TRBV7-2 | CASSLAGGPYNEQYF | TGTGCCAGCAGCCTAGCGGGGGGTCCCTACAATGAGCAGTACTTC
few | TRBJ1-2 | TRBD1 | TRBV29-1 | CSVEDRGGYTF | TGCAGCGTTGAGGACAGGGGCGGCTACACCTTC
- | TRBJ2-1 | - | TRBV4-1 | CASSQVGGEQFF | TGCGCCAGCAGCCAAGTCGGGGGTGAGCAGTTCTTC
few | TRBJ1-2 | - | TRBV15 | CATSALASSGYTF | TGTGCCACCAGCGCACTAGCTTCGAGCGGCTACACCTTC
- | TRBJ2-1 | TRBD1 | TRBV19 | CASKDRGLYNEQFF | TGTGCCAGTAAGGACAGGGGGCTGTACAATGAGCAGTTCTTC
- | TRBJ2-4 | TRBD1 | TRBV6-6 | CASSYSDRGPDIQYF | TGTGCCAGCAGTTACTCGGACAGGGGGCCGGACATTCAGTACTTC